This T cell receptor (beta chain) appears in the sequencing data of a study of blood T cell repertoires in COVID-19. Turning to the study itself: The origin of the acute and convalescent COVID-19 samples was the United States, Italy and Spain. T cells, B-cell-depleted T cells, or PBMCs supplied cDNA or gDNA.

The CDR3 is made up of 19 amino acids. From germline, CDR1 is MNHEY and CDR2 SMNVEV (reference sequence). Trimming removed 1 base at V and 3 bases at J, with 24 bases between. Authors' processing steps: For nucleated cells, counts were estimated from reference gene primer amplification. Some clones are missing from TCRdb's copy, which holds only in-frame ones; the method was immunoSEQ multiplex PCR. The DNA gave D and trimming, while V, J and clone size come from that table. Here the sample spans roughly 170,000 clones, approximately 87% being singletons. The receptor comes from a woman aged 18-29 years who had recovered from COVID-19. Sequencing was carried out using peripheral blood. The gene calls are TRBV27 and TRBJ1-1; perhaps TRBD1 as D (5 bases). Here the CDR3 DNA reads TGTGCCAGCAGTTTATTAAATCCGGACATGAAGGTACGGCACACTGAAGCTTTCTTT. Encoded protein: CASSLLNPDMKVRHTEAFF.